These T cell receptor beta chains were read from a single sample in a study of graft-versus-host responses after intestinal transplantation. TCRdb keeps only in-frame clones here, not all; method: immunoSEQ multiplex PCR. Of around 90,000 clones listed, 92% are singletons. These receptors have no identified antigens. The specimen was unstimulated CD4+ T cells sorted from spleen or lymph node cells, collected before intestinal transplant. These receptors came from a human donor who received an intestinal transplant. Both conserved end residues are part of each CDR3. The order of the fields is V gene, D gene, CDR3 length, J gene, clone size, CDR3 protein, CDR3 DNA. A D gene is named only where the DNA matches it firmly. The listing skips clone size in some rows; elsewhere it reads once, few, many or a size class.

V gene: TRBV7-8; D gene: .; CDR3 length: 16; J gene: TRBJ1-4; clone size: .; CDR3 protein: CASSSGYGRQNEKLFF; CDR3 DNA: TGTGCCAGCAGCTCAGGCTATGGCCGACAGAATGAAAAACTGTTTTTT
V gene: TRBV2; D gene: .; CDR3 length: 11; J gene: TRBJ1-1; clone size: .; CDR3 protein: CARGRLQKAFF; CDR3 DNA: TGTGCGAGAGGGCGGCTCCAAAAAGCTTTCTTT
V gene: TRBV15; D gene: .; CDR3 length: 14; J gene: TRBJ1-3; clone size: .; CDR3 protein: CATRLPGVGNTIYF; CDR3 DNA: TGTGCCACCCGTTTGCCGGGAGTCGGAAACACCATATATTTT
V gene: TRBV15; D gene: .; CDR3 length: 17; J gene: TRBJ2-7; clone size: .; CDR3 protein: CATSPRRGQGILDEQYF; CDR3 DNA: TGTGCCACCAGCCCCAGACGGGGGCAGGGAATATTGGACGAGCAGTACTTC
V gene: TRBV5-4; D gene: TRBD2; CDR3 length: 17; J gene: TRBJ2-7; clone size: .; CDR3 protein: CASSLESRGRPTYEQYF; CDR3 DNA: TGTGCCAGCAGCTTGGAGTCCCGCGGGAGGCCTACCTACGAGCAGTACTTC
V gene: TRBV6-4; D gene: TRBD1; CDR3 length: 17; J gene: TRBJ2-3; clone size: .; CDR3 protein: CASSDRPGQGAPDTQYF; CDR3 DNA: TGTGCCAGCAGTGACCGACCGGGACAGGGGGCTCCAGATACGCAGTATTTT
V gene: TRBV6-5; D gene: .; CDR3 length: 15; J gene: TRBJ2-7; clone size: few; CDR3 protein: CASSYSIGRPYEQYF; CDR3 DNA: TGTGCCAGCAGTTACTCGATTGGCAGACCCTACGAGCAGTACTTC
V gene: TRBV7-2; D gene: .; CDR3 length: 15; J gene: TRBJ2-4; clone size: .; CDR3 protein: CASSLRTRIENIQYF; CDR3 DNA: TGTGCCAGCAGCCTAAGAACTCGTATCGAAAACATTCAGTACTTC
V gene: TRBV19; D gene: TRBD1; CDR3 length: 12; J gene: TRBJ2-4; clone size: .; CDR3 protein: CASSGQGNIQYF; CDR3 DNA: TGTGCCAGTAGTGGACAGGGGAACATTCAGTACTTC
V gene: TRBV9; D gene: TRBD1; CDR3 length: 15; J gene: TRBJ2-1; clone size: .; CDR3 protein: CASSVGGDRYNEQFF; CDR3 DNA: TGTGCCAGCAGCGTAGGCGGGGACAGGTACAATGAGCAGTTCTTC
V gene: TRBV11-2; D gene: .; CDR3 length: 15; J gene: TRBJ1-2; clone size: .; CDR3 protein: CASSLDLRVNYGYTF; CDR3 DNA: TGTGCCAGCAGCTTAGATCTGAGGGTTAACTATGGCTACACCTTC
V gene: TRBV19; D gene: TRBD1; CDR3 length: 15; J gene: TRBJ1-2; clone size: .; CDR3 protein: CASRTGLNPNYGYTF; CDR3 DNA: TGTGCCAGTAGGACAGGGCTAAACCCTAACTATGGCTACACCTTC
V gene: TRBV5-1; D gene: .; CDR3 length: 14; J gene: TRBJ2-1; clone size: .; CDR3 protein: CASSWGPSSDEQFF; CDR3 DNA: TGCGCCAGCAGCTGGGGGCCTAGCTCGGATGAGCAGTTCTTC
V gene: TRBV5-1; D gene: .; CDR3 length: 17; J gene: TRBJ2-2; clone size: .; CDR3 protein: CASSSLLDLQNTGELFF; CDR3 DNA: TGCGCCAGCAGCTCCCTCCTGGACTTACAAAACACCGGGGAGCTGTTTTTT
V gene: TRBV11-2; D gene: .; CDR3 length: 15; J gene: TRBJ2-5; clone size: .; CDR3 protein: CASSLNRRRQETQYF; CDR3 DNA: TGTGCCAGCAGCTTAAATAGGCGCCGACAAGAGACCCAGTACTTC
V gene: TRBV6-1; D gene: TRBD1; CDR3 length: 14; J gene: TRBJ2-2; clone size: .; CDR3 protein: CASRTGLGAGELFF; CDR3 DNA: TGTGCCAGCCGGACAGGGTTGGGGGCCGGGGAGCTGTTTTTT
V gene: TRBV6-5; D gene: TRBD1; CDR3 length: 13; J gene: TRBJ2-7; clone size: .; CDR3 protein: CASSLRGQWEQYF; CDR3 DNA: TGTGCCAGCAGTCTCAGGGGGCAGTGGGAGCAGTACTTC
V gene: TRBV27; D gene: .; CDR3 length: 14; J gene: TRBJ1-1; clone size: .; CDR3 protein: CASSPLTDPPEAFF; CDR3 DNA: TGTGCCAGCAGTCCATTGACAGACCCACCTGAAGCTTTCTTT
V gene: TRBV10-3; D gene: .; CDR3 length: 17; J gene: TRBJ2-6; clone size: .; CDR3 protein: CAISERQGISGANVLTF; CDR3 DNA: TGTGCCATCAGTGAGAGGCAGGGTATCTCTGGGGCCAACGTCCTGACTTTC
V gene: TRBV30; D gene: .; CDR3 length: 15; J gene: TRBJ1-4; clone size: .; CDR3 protein: CAWSPPTGSGEKLFF; CDR3 DNA: TGTGCCTGGAGTCCCCCAACAGGTTCCGGTGAAAAACTGTTTTTT
V gene: TRBV28; D gene: .; CDR3 length: 17; J gene: TRBJ1-5; clone size: once; CDR3 protein: CASSLPSGGYSNQPQHF; CDR3 DNA: TGTGCCAGCAGTTTACCGTCCGGGGGGTATAGCAATCAGCCCCAGCATTTT
V gene: TRBV6-5; D gene: .; CDR3 length: 15; J gene: TRBJ1-4; clone size: .; CDR3 protein: CASSYGRDVVEKLFF; CDR3 DNA: TGTGCCAGCAGTTACGGGCGGGACGTCGTTGAAAAACTGTTTTTT
V gene: TRBV30; D gene: .; CDR3 length: 15; J gene: TRBJ1-1; clone size: .; CDR3 protein: CAWSVGGTENTEAFF; CDR3 DNA: TGTGCCTGGAGTGTGGGGGGGACGGAGAACACTGAAGCTTTCTTT
V gene: TRBV4-2; D gene: .; CDR3 length: 12; J gene: TRBJ2-1; clone size: .; CDR3 protein: CASSPSRFYQFF; CDR3 DNA: TGTGCCAGCAGCCCTAGCAGATTCTACCAGTTCTTC
V gene: TRBV19; D gene: TRBD1; CDR3 length: 14; J gene: TRBJ1-1; clone size: .; CDR3 protein: CASSSRQGYTEAFF; CDR3 DNA: TGTGCCAGTAGTTCGCGACAGGGATACACTGAAGCTTTCTTT
V gene: TRBV5-1; D gene: .; CDR3 length: 16; J gene: TRBJ1-1; clone size: .; CDR3 protein: CASSLRARGENTEAFF; CDR3 DNA: TGCGCCAGCAGCTTGAGGGCAAGGGGGGAAAACACTGAAGCTTTCTTT
V gene: TRBV5-5; D gene: TRBD1; CDR3 length: 16; J gene: TRBJ1-2; clone size: .; CDR3 protein: CASSLAAAGQAYGYTF; CDR3 DNA: TGTGCCAGCAGCTTGGCCGCGGCTGGACAGGCGTATGGCTACACCTTC
V gene: TRBV5-1; D gene: .; CDR3 length: 15; J gene: TRBJ2-3; clone size: .; CDR3 protein: CASSLAWQGTDTQYF; CDR3 DNA: TGCGCCAGCAGCTTGGCCTGGCAGGGCACAGATACGCAGTATTTT
V gene: TRBV2; D gene: .; CDR3 length: 14; J gene: TRBJ1-1; clone size: .; CDR3 protein: CASSVSGMNTEAFF; CDR3 DNA: TGTGCCAGCAGTGTCTCGGGGATGAACACTGAAGCTTTCTTT
V gene: TRBV5-5; D gene: .; CDR3 length: 17; J gene: TRBJ1-5; clone size: .; CDR3 protein: CASSARGLDFSNQPQHF; CDR3 DNA: TGTGCCAGCAGCGCCCGGGGCCTCGACTTTAGCAATCAGCCCCAGCATTTT
V gene: TRBV5-6; D gene: TRBD1; CDR3 length: 16; J gene: TRBJ1-6; clone size: .; CDR3 protein: CASSSRDRGYNSPLHF; CDR3 DNA: TGTGCCAGCAGCTCCCGGGACAGGGGTTATAATTCACCCCTCCACTTT
V gene: TRBV19; D gene: TRBD1; CDR3 length: 14; J gene: TRBJ1-2; clone size: .; CDR3 protein: CASRKDRGDYGYTF; CDR3 DNA: TGTGCCAGTAGGAAAGACAGGGGGGACTATGGCTACACCTTC
V gene: TRBV19; D gene: .; CDR3 length: 14; J gene: TRBJ1-2; clone size: .; CDR3 protein: CASSRAGASYGYTF; CDR3 DNA: TGTGCCAGTAGTAGGGCAGGGGCTTCCTATGGCTACACCTTC
V gene: TRBV6-5; D gene: TRBD2; CDR3 length: 15; J gene: TRBJ2-7; clone size: .; CDR3 protein: CASSLEGLAGDEQYF; CDR3 DNA: TGTGCCAGCAGTCTAGAGGGACTAGCGGGAGACGAGCAGTACTTC
V gene: TRBV9; D gene: .; CDR3 length: 18; J gene: TRBJ1-5; clone size: .; CDR3 protein: CASSVGWASPGSNQPQHF; CDR3 DNA: TGTGCCAGCAGCGTAGGCTGGGCGTCCCCGGGGAGCAATCAGCCCCAGCATTTT
V gene: TRBV10-3; D gene: TRBD1; CDR3 length: 14; J gene: TRBJ1-3; clone size: few; CDR3 protein: CAIKGATSGNTIYF; CDR3 DNA: TGTGCCATCAAGGGGGCGACCTCTGGAAACACCATATATTTT
V gene: TRBV5-1; D gene: TRBD1; CDR3 length: 15; J gene: TRBJ2-7; clone size: .; CDR3 protein: CASSPWQGVSYEQYF; CDR3 DNA: TGCGCCAGCAGCCCCTGGCAGGGGGTCTCCTACGAGCAGTACTTC
V gene: TRBV28; D gene: TRBD1; CDR3 length: 18; J gene: TRBJ2-6; clone size: .; CDR3 protein: CASSLYWTGTSGANVLTF; CDR3 DNA: TGTGCCAGCAGTTTATATTGGACAGGGACTTCTGGGGCCAACGTCCTGACTTTC
V gene: TRBV28; D gene: TRBD1; CDR3 length: 15; J gene: TRBJ1-5; clone size: .; CDR3 protein: CASSSPGQGNQPQHF; CDR3 DNA: TGTGCCAGCAGCTCCCCGGGACAGGGAAATCAGCCCCAGCATTTT
V gene: TRBV5-4; D gene: TRBD2; CDR3 length: 17; J gene: TRBJ2-3; clone size: .; CDR3 protein: CASRPTSGQFPTDTQYF; CDR3 DNA: TGTGCCAGCAGACCGACTAGCGGGCAATTCCCCACAGATACGCAGTATTTT
V gene: TRBV7-2; D gene: TRBD2; CDR3 length: 18; J gene: TRBJ2-6; clone size: .; CDR3 protein: CASSLLIAGGSGANVLTF; CDR3 DNA: TGTGCCAGCAGCTTATTAATAGCGGGAGGTTCCGGGGCCAACGTCCTGACTTTC
V gene: TRBV19; D gene: TRBD1; CDR3 length: 15; J gene: TRBJ2-7; clone size: .; CDR3 protein: CASSDRDRGPYEQYF; CDR3 DNA: TGTGCCAGTAGTGATCGGGACAGGGGGCCCTACGAGCAGTACTTC
V gene: TRBV6-1; D gene: TRBD1; CDR3 length: 14; J gene: TRBJ1-1; clone size: .; CDR3 protein: CASSGSGTGLQAFF; CDR3 DNA: TGTGCCAGCAGTGGATCCGGGACAGGGTTACAGGCTTTCTTT
V gene: TRBV2; D gene: TRBD1; CDR3 length: 13; J gene: TRBJ1-1; clone size: once; CDR3 protein: CASRGDRNTEAFF; CDR3 DNA: TGTGCCAGCAGGGGGGACAGAAACACTGAAGCTTTCTTT
V gene: TRBV19; D gene: TRBD1; CDR3 length: 15; J gene: TRBJ1-1; clone size: .; CDR3 protein: CASSTPGDRSLEAFF; CDR3 DNA: TGTGCCAGTAGTACCCCCGGGGACAGGAGTCTTGAAGCTTTCTTT
V gene: TRBV19; D gene: TRBD1; CDR3 length: 14; J gene: TRBJ2-5; clone size: .; CDR3 protein: CASRDRGPQETQYF; CDR3 DNA: TGTGCCAGTAGGGACAGGGGCCCCCAAGAGACCCAGTACTTC
V gene: TRBV12-2; D gene: .; CDR3 length: 14; J gene: TRBJ2-5; clone size: once; CDR3 protein: CASRLVAAQETQYF; CDR3 DNA: TGTGCAAGTCGCTTAGTGGCGGCCCAAGAGACCCAGTACTTC
V gene: TRBV7-9; D gene: .; CDR3 length: 14; J gene: TRBJ1-1; clone size: .; CDR3 protein: CASSLVTANTEAFF; CDR3 DNA: TGTGCCAGCAGCTTAGTTACAGCGAACACTGAAGCTTTCTTT
V gene: TRBV19; D gene: TRBD1; CDR3 length: 13; J gene: TRBJ2-1; clone size: .; CDR3 protein: CASNPGQYNEQFF; CDR3 DNA: TGTGCCAGTAACCCGGGACAGTACAATGAGCAGTTCTTC
V gene: TRBV27; D gene: TRBD1; CDR3 length: 16; J gene: TRBJ2-7; clone size: .; CDR3 protein: CASSLRPGQGPYEQYF; CDR3 DNA: TGTGCCAGCAGTTTACGCCCGGGACAGGGGCCCTACGAGCAGTACTTC
V gene: TRBV9; D gene: TRBD2; CDR3 length: 15; J gene: TRBJ2-1; clone size: .; CDR3 protein: CASSATGTRPNEQFF; CDR3 DNA: TGTGCCAGCAGCGCAACCGGGACTAGACCCAATGAGCAGTTCTTC
V gene: TRBV11-3; D gene: TRBD2; CDR3 length: 18; J gene: TRBJ2-1; clone size: .; CDR3 protein: CASSLDGRLAGGPREQFF; CDR3 DNA: TGTGCCAGCAGCTTAGATGGCAGACTAGCGGGAGGGCCAAGGGAGCAGTTCTTC
V gene: TRBV2; D gene: .; CDR3 length: 14; J gene: TRBJ1-6; clone size: .; CDR3 protein: CASSEMGIISPLHF; CDR3 DNA: TGTGCCAGCAGTGAAATGGGTATAATTTCACCCCTCCACTTT
V gene: TRBV11-2; D gene: .; CDR3 length: 13; J gene: TRBJ1-2; clone size: .; CDR3 protein: CASSLDRGAGYTF; CDR3 DNA: TGTGCCAGCAGCTTAGATCGTGGGGCTGGCTACACCTTC
V gene: TRBV7-9; D gene: .; CDR3 length: 15; J gene: TRBJ1-2; clone size: .; CDR3 protein: CASSLSQRRDYGYTF; CDR3 DNA: TGTGCCAGCAGCTTATCACAGCGCAGAGATTATGGCTACACCTTC